This T cell receptor beta chain was captured in a study of HIV-infected patients and healthy controls. This clonotype has ten or more counts. Via MiXCR, TCRdb re-called the 5' RACE reads, giving one row per CDR3 protein. The sample contains 15,000 to 20,000 distinct CDR3 sequences, 15% to 20% of which appear only once. This CDR3 region has 12 residues. Between the trimmed V and J ends, which lost 8 bases and 6 bases, there was a span of 14 bases. Per the germline V gene, CDR1 is SNHLY and CDR2 is FYNNEI. The sequence derives from a human donor in good health. The sequencing sample was made of CD8+ T cells from blood. This chain links TRBV2 with TRBJ2-7; D ambiguous. The CDR3 here is CASLGQVTEQYF. DNA of the CDR3: TGTGCCAGCCTAGGGCAGGTTACCGAGCAGTACTTC.